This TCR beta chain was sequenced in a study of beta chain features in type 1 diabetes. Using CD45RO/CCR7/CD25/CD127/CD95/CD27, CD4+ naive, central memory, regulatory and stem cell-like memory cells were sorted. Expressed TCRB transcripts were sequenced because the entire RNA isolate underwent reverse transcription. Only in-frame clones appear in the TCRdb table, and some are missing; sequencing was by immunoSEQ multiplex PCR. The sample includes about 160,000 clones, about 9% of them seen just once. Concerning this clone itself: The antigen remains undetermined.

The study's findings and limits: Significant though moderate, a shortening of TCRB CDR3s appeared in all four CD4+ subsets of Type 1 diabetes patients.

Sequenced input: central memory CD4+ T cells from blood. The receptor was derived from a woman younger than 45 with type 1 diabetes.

CDR3 sequence reads: CASSSSGSGETQYF. CDR3 DNA: TGCGCCAGCAGCTCGAGCGGGAGCGGAGAGACCCAGTACTTC. The chain joins TRBV5-1 to TRBJ2-5; 8 bases map to TRBD2. Trimming cost V 3 bases and J 4 bases; bases outside gene matches: 5. From germline, CDR1 is SGHRS and CDR2 YFSETQ. The CDR3 extends over 14 amino acids.